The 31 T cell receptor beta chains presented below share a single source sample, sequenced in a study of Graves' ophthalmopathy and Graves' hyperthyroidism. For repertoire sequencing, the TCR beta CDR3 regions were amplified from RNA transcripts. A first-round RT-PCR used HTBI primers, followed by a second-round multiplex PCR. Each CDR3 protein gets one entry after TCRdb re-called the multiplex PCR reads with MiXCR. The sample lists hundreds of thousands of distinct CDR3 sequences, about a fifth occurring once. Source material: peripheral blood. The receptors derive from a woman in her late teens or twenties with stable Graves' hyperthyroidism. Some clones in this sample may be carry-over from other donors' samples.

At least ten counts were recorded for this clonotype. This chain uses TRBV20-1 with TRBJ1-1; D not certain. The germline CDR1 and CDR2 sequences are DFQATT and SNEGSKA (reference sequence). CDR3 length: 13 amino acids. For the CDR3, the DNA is TGCAGGACTTCAGGTCCCGCTGGCACTGAAGCTTTCTTT. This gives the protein CRTSGPAGTEAFF.

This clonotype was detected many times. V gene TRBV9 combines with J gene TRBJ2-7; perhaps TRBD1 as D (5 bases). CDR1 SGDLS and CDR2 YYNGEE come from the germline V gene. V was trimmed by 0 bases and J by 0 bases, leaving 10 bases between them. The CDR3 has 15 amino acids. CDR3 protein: CASSVDLGVSYEQYF. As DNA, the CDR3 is TGTGCCAGCAGCGTAGATCTAGGGGTCTCCTACGAGCAGTACTTC.

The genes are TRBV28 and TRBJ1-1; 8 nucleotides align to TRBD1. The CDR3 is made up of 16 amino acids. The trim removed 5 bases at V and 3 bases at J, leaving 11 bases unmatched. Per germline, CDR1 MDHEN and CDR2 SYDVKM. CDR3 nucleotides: TGTGCCAGCAGTCCCGGACAGGGTCAAGTCTACACTGAAGCTTTCTTT. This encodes CASSPGQGQVYTEAFF.

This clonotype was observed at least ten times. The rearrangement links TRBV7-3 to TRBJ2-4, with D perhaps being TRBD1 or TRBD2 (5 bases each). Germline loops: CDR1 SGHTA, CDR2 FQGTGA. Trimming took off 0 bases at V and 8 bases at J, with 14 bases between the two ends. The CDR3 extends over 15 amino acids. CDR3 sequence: CASSLTTGARDIQYF. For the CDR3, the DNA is TGTGCCAGCAGCTTAACGACCGGGGCAAGGGACATTCAGTACTTC.

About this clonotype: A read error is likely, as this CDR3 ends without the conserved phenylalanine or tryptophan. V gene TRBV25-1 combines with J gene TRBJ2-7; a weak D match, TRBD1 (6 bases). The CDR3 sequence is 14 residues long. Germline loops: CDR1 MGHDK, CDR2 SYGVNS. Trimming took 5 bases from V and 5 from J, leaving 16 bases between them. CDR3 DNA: TGTGCCAGCAGTCTGAGACAGGAAGTCGACGAGCAGTACTTA. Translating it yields CASSLRQEVDEQYL.

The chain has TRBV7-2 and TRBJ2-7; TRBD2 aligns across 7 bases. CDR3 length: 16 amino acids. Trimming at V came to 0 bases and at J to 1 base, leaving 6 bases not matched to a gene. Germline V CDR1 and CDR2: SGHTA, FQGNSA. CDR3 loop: CASSLAPGLVSYEQYF. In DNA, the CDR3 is TGTGCCAGCAGCTTAGCGCCCGGACTAGTTTCCTACGAGCAGTACTTC.

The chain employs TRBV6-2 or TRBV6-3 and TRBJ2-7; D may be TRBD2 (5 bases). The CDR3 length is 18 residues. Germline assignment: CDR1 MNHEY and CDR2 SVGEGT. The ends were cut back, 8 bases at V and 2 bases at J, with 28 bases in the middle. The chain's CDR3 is CASLPGRVQPINPYEQYF. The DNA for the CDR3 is TGTGCCAGCCTCCCGGGGAGAGTTCAGCCGATAAACCCCTACGAGCAGTACTTC.

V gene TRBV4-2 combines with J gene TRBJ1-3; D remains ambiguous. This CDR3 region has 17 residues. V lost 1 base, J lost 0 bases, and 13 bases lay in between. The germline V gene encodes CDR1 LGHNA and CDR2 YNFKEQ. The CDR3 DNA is TGTGCCAGCAGCCAAGTTGCGTACAGCAACTCTGGAAACACCATATATTTT. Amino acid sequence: CASSQVAYSNSGNTIYF.

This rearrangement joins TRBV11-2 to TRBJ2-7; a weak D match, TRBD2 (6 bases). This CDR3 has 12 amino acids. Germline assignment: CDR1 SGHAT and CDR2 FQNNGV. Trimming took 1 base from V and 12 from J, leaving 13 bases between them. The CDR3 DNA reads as TGTGCCAGCAGCTTAGGAGGGACTGTGTCGTACTTC. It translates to CASSLGGTVSYF.

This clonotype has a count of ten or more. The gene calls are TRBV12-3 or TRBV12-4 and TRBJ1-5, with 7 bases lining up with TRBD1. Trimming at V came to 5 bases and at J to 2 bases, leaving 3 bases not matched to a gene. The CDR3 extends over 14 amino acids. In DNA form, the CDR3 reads TGTGCCAGCAGTGGGACAGCCGGCAATCAGCCCCAGCATTTT. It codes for CASSGTAGNQPQHF.

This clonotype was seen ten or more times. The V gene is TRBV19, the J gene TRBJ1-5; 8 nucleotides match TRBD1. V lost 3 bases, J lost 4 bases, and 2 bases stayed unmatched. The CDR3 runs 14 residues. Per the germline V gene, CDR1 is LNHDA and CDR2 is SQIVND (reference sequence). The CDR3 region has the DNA TGTGCCAGTAGTATGAACAGGGGGAATCAGCCCCAGCATTTT. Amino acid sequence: CASSMNRGNQPQHF.

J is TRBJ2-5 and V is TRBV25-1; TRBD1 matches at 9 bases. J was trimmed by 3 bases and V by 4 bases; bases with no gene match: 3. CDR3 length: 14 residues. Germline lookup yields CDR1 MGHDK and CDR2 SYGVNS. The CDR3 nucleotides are TGTGCCAGCAGTGCCACAGGGGGCAAAGAGACCCAGTACTTC. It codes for CASSATGGKETQYF.

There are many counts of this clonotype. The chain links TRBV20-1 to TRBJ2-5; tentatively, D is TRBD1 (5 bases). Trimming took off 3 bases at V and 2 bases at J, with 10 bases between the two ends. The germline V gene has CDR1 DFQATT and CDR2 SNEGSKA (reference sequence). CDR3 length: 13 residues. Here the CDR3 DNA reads TGCAGTGCTAGGGACATCCCGCAAGAGACCCAGTACTTC. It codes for CSARDIPQETQYF.

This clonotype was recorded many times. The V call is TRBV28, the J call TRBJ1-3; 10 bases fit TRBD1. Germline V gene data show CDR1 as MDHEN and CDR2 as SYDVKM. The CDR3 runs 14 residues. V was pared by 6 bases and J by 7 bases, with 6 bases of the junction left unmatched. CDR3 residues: CASRSDRGLNTIYF. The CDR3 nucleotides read TGTGCCAGCAGATCCGACAGGGGGCTTAACACCATATATTTT.

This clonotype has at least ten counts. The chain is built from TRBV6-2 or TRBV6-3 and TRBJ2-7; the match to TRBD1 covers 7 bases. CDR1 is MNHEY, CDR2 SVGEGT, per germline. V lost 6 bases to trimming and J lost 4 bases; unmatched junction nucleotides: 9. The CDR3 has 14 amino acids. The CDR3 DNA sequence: TGTGCCAGCAGGAGGGACAGCGTAGGATACGAGCAGTACTTC. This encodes CASRRDSVGYEQYF.

The DNA of the CDR3 is TGTGCCATCAGTGAAACAGAAGGAAACTACGAGCAGTACTTC. It specifies CAISETEGNYEQYF. This chain joins TRBV10-3 and TRBJ2-7; D not certain. The CDR3 spans 14 residues. Trimming stripped 3 bases from V and 3 bases from J, with 12 bases between. Germline V lookup: CDR1 ENHRY, CDR2 SYGVKD.

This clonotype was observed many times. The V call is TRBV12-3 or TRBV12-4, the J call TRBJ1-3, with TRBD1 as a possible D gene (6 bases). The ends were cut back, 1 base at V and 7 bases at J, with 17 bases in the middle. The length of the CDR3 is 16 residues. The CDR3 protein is CASSLGTAGRRNTIYF. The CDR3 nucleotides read TGTGCCAGCAGTTTAGGGACAGCGGGGAGAAGGAACACCATATATTTT.

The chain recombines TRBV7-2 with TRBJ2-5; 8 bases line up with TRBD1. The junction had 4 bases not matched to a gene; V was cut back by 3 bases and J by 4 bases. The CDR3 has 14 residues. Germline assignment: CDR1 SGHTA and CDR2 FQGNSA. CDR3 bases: TGTGCCAGCAGCTTCCAGGGGGCGGGAGAGACCCAGTACTTC. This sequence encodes CASSFQGAGETQYF.

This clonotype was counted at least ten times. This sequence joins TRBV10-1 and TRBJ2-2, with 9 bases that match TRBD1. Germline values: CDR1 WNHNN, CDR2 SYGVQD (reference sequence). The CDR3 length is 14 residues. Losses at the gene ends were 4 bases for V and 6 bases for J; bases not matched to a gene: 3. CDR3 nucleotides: TGCGCCAGCAGTGGGGGACAGGGAGCCGGGGAGCTGTTTTTT. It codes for CASSGGQGAGELFF.

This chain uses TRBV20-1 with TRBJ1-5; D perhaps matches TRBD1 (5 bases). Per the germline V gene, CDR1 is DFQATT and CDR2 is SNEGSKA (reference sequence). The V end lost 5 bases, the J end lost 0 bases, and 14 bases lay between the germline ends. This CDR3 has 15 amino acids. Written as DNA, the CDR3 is TGCAGTGCTGCAGACAGTAAGTATAGCAATCAGCCCCAGCATTTT. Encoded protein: CSAADSKYSNQPQHF.

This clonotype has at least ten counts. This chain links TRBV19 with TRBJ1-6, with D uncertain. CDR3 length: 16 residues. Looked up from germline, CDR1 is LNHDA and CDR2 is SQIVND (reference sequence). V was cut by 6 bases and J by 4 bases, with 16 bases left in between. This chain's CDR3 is CASSLTTAGYNSPLHF. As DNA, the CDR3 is TGTGCCAGTAGCCTGACTACGGCGGGGTATAATTCACCCCTCCACTTT.

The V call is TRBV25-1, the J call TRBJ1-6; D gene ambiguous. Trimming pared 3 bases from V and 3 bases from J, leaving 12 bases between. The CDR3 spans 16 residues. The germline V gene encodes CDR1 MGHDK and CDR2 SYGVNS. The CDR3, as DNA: TGTGCCAGCAGTGATGGACGAACCCACTATAATTCACCCCTCCACTTT. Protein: CASSDGRTHYNSPLHF. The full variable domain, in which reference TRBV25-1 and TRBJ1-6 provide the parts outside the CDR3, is EADIYQTPRYLVIGTGKKITLECSQTMGHDKMYWYQQDPGMELHLIHYSYGVNSTEKGDLSSESTVSRIRTEHFPLTLESARPSHTSQYLCASSDGRTHYNSPLHFGNGTRLTVT.

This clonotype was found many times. In nucleotides, the CDR3 is TGTGCCAGCCGACGTGGGAGCGGACAGTACTTAAACTATGGCTACACCTTC. Its protein product is CASRRGSGQYLNYGYTF. The chain is built from TRBV28 and TRBJ1-2; a possible D gene is TRBD1 (6 bases). The CDR3 is 17 residues long. Germline V gene sequence: CDR1 MDHEN, CDR2 SYDVKM. Trimming pared 8 bases from V and 2 bases from J, leaving 24 bases between.

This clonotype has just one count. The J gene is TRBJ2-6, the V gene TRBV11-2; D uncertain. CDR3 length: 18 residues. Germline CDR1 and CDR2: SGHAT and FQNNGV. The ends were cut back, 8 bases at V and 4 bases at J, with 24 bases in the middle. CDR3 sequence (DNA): TGTGCCAGCCGCACTGGGGTACACACGTCTGGAGGGGCCAACGTCCTGACTTTC. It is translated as CASRTGVHTSGGANVLTF. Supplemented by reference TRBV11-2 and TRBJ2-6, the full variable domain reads EAGVAQSPRYKIIEKRQSVAFWCNPISGHATLYWYQQILGQGPKLLIQFQNNGVVDDSQLPKDRFSAERLKGVDSTLKIQPAKLEDSAVYLCASRTGVHTSGGANVLTFGAGSRLTVL.

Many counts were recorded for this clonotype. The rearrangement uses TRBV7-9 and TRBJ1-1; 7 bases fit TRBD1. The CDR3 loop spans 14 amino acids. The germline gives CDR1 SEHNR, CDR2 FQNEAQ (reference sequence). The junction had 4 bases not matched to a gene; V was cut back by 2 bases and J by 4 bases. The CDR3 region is CASSLSGGGTEAFF. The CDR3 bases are TGTGCCAGCAGCTTATCAGGGGGTGGCACTGAAGCTTTCTTT.

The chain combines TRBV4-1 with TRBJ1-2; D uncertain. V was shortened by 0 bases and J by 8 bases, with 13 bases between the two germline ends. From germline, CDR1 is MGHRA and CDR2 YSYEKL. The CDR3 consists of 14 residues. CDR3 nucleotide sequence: TGCGCCAGCAGCCAAGAAATGGGAGGGCGGGGCTACACCTTC. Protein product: CASSQEMGGRGYTF.

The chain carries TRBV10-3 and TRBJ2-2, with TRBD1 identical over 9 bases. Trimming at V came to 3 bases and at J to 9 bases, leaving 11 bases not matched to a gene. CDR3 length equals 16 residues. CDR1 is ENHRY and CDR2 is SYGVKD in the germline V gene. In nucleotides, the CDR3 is TGTGCCATCAGTGACATTACCGGGACAGGGTTAAGGGAGCTGTTTTTT. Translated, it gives CAISDITGTGLRELFF.

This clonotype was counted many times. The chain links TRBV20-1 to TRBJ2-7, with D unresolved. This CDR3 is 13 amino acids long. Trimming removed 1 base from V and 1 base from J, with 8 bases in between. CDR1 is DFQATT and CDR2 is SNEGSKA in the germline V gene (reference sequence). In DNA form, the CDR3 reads TGCAGTGCTAGAGTATCCCGATCCTACGAGCAGTACTTC. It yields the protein CSARVSRSYEQYF.

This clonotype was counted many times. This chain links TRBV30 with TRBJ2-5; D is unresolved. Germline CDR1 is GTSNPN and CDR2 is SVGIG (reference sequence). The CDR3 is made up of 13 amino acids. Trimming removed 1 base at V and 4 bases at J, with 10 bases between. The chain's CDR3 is CAWSGYERETQYF. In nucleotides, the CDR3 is TGTGCCTGGAGTGGGTACGAACGAGAGACCCAGTACTTC.

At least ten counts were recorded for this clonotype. The CDR3 region is CASSDGAFSGNTIYF. The CDR3 nucleotides are TGTGCCAGCAGTGACGGGGCCTTCTCTGGAAACACCATATATTTT. The chain joins TRBV6-2 or TRBV6-3 to TRBJ1-3; D is possibly TRBD1 (5 bases). This CDR3 is built from 15 residues. Germline CDR1 is MNHEY and CDR2 is SVGEGT. The germline V and J ends were trimmed by 5 bases and 0 bases, with 11 bases remaining between them.

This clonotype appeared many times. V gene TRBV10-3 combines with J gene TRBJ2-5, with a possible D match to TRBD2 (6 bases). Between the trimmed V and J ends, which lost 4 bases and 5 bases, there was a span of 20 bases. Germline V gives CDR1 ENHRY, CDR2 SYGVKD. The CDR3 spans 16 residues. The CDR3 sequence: CAISGDSGRVGETQYF. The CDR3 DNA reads TGTGCCATCAGTGGCGATAGCGGCCGGGTTGGGGAGACCCAGTACTTC.